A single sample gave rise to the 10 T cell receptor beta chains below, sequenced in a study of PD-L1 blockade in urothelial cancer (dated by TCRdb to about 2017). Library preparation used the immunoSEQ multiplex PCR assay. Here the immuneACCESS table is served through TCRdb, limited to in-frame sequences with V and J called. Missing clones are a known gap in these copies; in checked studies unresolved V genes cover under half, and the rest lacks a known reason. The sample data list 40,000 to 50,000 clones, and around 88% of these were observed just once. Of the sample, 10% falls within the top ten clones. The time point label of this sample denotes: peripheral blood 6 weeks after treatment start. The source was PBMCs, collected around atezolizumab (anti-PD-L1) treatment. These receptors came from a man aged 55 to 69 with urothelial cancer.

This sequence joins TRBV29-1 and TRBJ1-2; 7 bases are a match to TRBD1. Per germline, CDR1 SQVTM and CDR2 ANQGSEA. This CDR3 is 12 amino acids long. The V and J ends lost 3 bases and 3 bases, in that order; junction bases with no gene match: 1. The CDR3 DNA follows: TGCAGCGTTGACGGGACAGACTATGGCTACACCTTC. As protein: CSVDGTDYGYTF.

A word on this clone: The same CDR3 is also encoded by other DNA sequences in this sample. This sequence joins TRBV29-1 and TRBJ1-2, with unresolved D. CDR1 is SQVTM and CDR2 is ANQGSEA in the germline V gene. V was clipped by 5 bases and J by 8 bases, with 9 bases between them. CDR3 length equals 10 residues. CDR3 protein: CSVLEGGYTF. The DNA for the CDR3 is TGCAGCGTTCTGGAGGGCGGCTACACCTTC.

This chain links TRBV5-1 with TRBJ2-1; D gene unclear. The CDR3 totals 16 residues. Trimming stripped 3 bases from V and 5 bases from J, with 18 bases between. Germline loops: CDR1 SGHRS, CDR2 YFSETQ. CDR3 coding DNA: TGCGCCAGCAGCTCGGTCGTAGGTTGGGCCAACAATGAGCAGTTCTTC. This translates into CASSSVVGWANNEQFF.

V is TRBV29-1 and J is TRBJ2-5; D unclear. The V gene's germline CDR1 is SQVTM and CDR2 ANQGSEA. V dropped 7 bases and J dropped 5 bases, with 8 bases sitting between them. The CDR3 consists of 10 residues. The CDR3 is CSAARETQYF. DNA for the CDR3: TGCAGCGCTGCTAGGGAGACCCAGTACTTC.

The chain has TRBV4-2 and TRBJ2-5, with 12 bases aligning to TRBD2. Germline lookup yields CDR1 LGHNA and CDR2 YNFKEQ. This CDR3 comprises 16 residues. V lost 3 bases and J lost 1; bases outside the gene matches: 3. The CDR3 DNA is TGTGCCAGCAGCCATACTAGCGGGGGGTTCCAAGAGACCCAGTACTTC. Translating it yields CASSHTSGGFQETQYF.

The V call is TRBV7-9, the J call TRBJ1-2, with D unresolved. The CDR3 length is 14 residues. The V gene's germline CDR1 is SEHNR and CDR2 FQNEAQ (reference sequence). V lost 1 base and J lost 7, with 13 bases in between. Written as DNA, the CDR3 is TGTGCCAGCAGCTTAGATAGTCGCGCCGCTGGCTACACCTTC. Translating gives CASSLDSRAAGYTF.

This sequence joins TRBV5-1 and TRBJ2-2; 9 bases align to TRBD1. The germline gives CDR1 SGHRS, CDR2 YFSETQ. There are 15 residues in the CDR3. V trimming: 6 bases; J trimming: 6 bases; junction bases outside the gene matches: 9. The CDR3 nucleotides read TGCGCCAGCAACCGAGCCGGGACAGGGTCCGGGGAGCTGTTTTTT. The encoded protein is CASNRAGTGSGELFF.

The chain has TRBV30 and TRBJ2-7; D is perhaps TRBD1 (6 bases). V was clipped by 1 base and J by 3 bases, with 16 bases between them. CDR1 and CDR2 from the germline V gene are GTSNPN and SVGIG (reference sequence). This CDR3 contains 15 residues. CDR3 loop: CAWSALGTRHYEQYF. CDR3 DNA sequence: TGTGCCTGGAGTGCACTCGGGACACGGCACTACGAGCAGTACTTC.

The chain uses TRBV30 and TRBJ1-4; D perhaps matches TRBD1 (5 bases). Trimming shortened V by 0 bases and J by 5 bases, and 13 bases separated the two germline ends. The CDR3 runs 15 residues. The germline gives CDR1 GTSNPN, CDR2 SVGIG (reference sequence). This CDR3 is CAWSVRGRPNEKLFF. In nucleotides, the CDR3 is TGTGCCTGGAGTGTAAGGGGTCGGCCGAATGAAAAACTGTTTTTT.

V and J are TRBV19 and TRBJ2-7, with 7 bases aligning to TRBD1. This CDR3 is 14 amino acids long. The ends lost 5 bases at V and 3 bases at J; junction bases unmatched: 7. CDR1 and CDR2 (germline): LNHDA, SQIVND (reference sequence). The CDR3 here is CASSSGTADYEQYF. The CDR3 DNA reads TGTGCCAGTAGTTCCGGGACAGCAGACTACGAGCAGTACTTC.